The next 20 T cell receptor beta chains were all read from a single sample in a study of T-cell reconstitution after alpha-beta-depleted transplantation in children. For TCRbeta, the library was prepared with unique molecular identifiers. TCRdb processed the PCR reads anew with MiXCR; each CDR3 protein has one entry. The sample shows about 200,000 distinct CDR3 sequences, about 15% of them seen only once. The sequenced sample was PBMCs, mostly from graft donor cells, obtained 360 days after TCRalphabeta/CD19-depleted stem cell transplant. Every receptor here comes from a male patient aged 2 to 9 who had a stem cell transplant for acute lymphoblastic leukemia, so the T cells may come from the graft donor.

The chain employs TRBV3-1 and TRBJ2-5; 7 nucleotides align to TRBD1. V lost 8 bases, J lost 7 bases, and 4 bases stayed unmatched. The length of the CDR3 is 11 residues. Germline V CDR1 and CDR2: LGHDT, YNNKEL (reference sequence). The CDR3 region has the DNA TGTGCCAGCGGGGACAGCGGGACCCAGTACTTC. This translates into CASGDSGTQYF.

This clonotype turned up a few times. Without the conserved terminal phenylalanine or tryptophan, this CDR3 likely stems from a read error. No DNA is shown, since the ends of the CDR3 on it are uncertain; the CDR3 is the one TCRdb lists. This chain joins TRBV6-5 and TRBJ1-1; the D call in the table, TRBD1, was not verified against the DNA. The CDR3 totals 10 residues, both ends included. Germline CDR1 reads MNHEY; CDR2 reads SVGAGI. The CDR3 region is CASSYSRGDR.

This clonotype has a handful of counts. V usage is TRBV2 and J usage is TRBJ2-5, with a weak D call TRBD2 (6 bases). The CDR3 loop spans 14 amino acids. Trimming took 6 bases from V and 1 from J, leaving 12 bases between them. Per germline, CDR1 SNHLY and CDR2 FYNNEI. CDR3 loop: CASREGTRQETQYF. Here the CDR3 DNA reads TGTGCCAGCAGGGAGGGGACGCGCCAAGAGACCCAGTACTTC. The complete variable domain, with remaining parts taken from reference TRBV2 and TRBJ2-5, reads EPEVTQTPSHQVTQMGQEVILRCVPISNHLYFYWYRQILGQKVEFLVSFYNNEISEKSEIFDDQFSVERPDGSNFTLKIRSTKLEDSAMYFCASREGTRQETQYFGPGTRLLVL.

The chain employs TRBV7-2 and TRBJ2-3; D not resolved. Trimming cost V 2 bases and J 6 bases, with 27 bases left between them. CDR3 length: 19 amino acids. Germline V CDR1 and CDR2: SGHTA, FQGNSA. CDR3 nucleotide sequence: TGTGCCAGCAGCTTAACGATGGCTACCGGCGACGAAAGGTGGGATACGCAGTATTTT. Protein product: CASSLTMATGDERWDTQYF.

There are a few counts of this clonotype. The chain uses TRBV12-3 or TRBV12-4 and TRBJ1-2; D possibly corresponds to TRBD1 (6 bases). Trimming took 6 bases from V and 4 from J, leaving 15 bases between them. This CDR3 has 14 residues. CDR3 sequence: CASSLGGGLYGYTF. In DNA, the CDR3 is TGTGCCAGCAGCCTGGGAGGGGGTCTCTATGGCTACACCTTC.

This clonotype has just a few counts. The J gene is TRBJ2-1, the V gene TRBV10-1; 9 positions match TRBD1. The CDR3 extends over 16 amino acids. V shed 6 bases, J shed 5 bases, and the junction held 11 bases outside the gene matches. Germline V lookup: CDR1 WNHNN, CDR2 SYGVQD (reference sequence). In DNA, the CDR3 is TGCGCCAGCAGCCCTACGGGGACAGGGCGGCACAATGAGCAGTTCTTC. Translated, it gives CASSPTGTGRHNEQFF.

This rearrangement joins TRBV7-2 to TRBJ2-3; TRBD2 matches at 7 bases. Germline trimming cut 5 bases from V and 6 bases from J; bases unmatched to any gene: 11. Per the germline V gene, CDR1 is SGHTA and CDR2 is FQGNSA. This CDR3 has 15 residues. CDR3 sequence reads: CASSAPRRGGDTQYF. CDR3 nucleotides: TGTGCCAGCAGCGCCCCGCGGAGGGGAGGGGATACGCAGTATTTT.

The V and J genes are TRBV10-2 and TRBJ2-7; D is perhaps TRBD1 (6 bases). CDR1 is WSHSY and CDR2 is SAAADI in the germline V gene. V dropped 6 bases and J dropped 5 bases, with 20 bases sitting between them. The CDR3 has 15 amino acids. CDR3 nucleotides: TGCGCCAGCAGAGATGACGACAGGCTAGTCCACGAGCAGTACTTC. The encoded protein is CASRDDDRLVHEQYF.

This clonotype was seen only a few times. The chain couples TRBV7-2 to TRBJ2-2, with D unclear. Germline V CDR1 and CDR2: SGHTA, FQGNSA. V gave up 3 bases and J gave up 2 bases, with 10 bases separating them. There are 15 residues in the CDR3. CDR3 protein: CASSLAPINTGELFF. The CDR3 region has the DNA TGTGCCAGCAGCTTGGCTCCGATTAACACCGGGGAGCTGTTTTTT.

The chain links TRBV5-1 to TRBJ1-6; 7 nucleotides match TRBD1. The CDR3 runs to 17 residues. Germline lookup yields CDR1 SGHRS and CDR2 YFSETQ. V shed 0 bases, J shed 8 bases, and the junction held 11 bases outside the gene matches. Written as DNA, the CDR3 is TGCGCCAGCAGCTTGGGGACAGGTCGTAATAGAGATTCACCCCTCCACTTT. Amino acid sequence: CASSLGTGRNRDSPLHF.

This clonotype turned up a few times. This chain links TRBV7-9 with TRBJ1-1, with D tentatively TRBD1 (6 bases). The CDR3 spans 15 residues. Trimming took off 4 bases at V and 8 bases at J, with 20 bases between the two ends. Per the germline V gene, CDR1 is SEHNR and CDR2 is FQNEAQ (reference sequence). In nucleotides, the CDR3 is TGTGCCAGCAGCTCGGCCGGGACACTGGGTTGGGAAGCTTTCTTT. Residues: CASSSAGTLGWEAFF.

This clonotype appeared a few times. The chain has TRBV6-1 and TRBJ2-3; the match to TRBD2 covers 7 bases. Trimming took 6 bases from V and 8 from J; bases not matched to a gene: 11. This CDR3 contains 14 residues. Germline CDR1 and CDR2: MNHNS and SASEGT. The CDR3 sequence is CASSSGAVGVTQYF. CDR3 DNA: TGTGCCAGCAGCAGCGGGGCCGTAGGGGTTACGCAGTATTTT.

The chain joins TRBV5-1 to TRBJ1-5; 7 bases are shared with TRBD1. The CDR3 extends over 17 amino acids. The V and J ends lost 1 base and 5 bases, in that order; junction bases with no gene match: 12. Looked up from germline, CDR1 is SGHRS and CDR2 is YFSETQ. The CDR3 sequence is CASSLNLEDRVDQPQHF. Written as DNA, the CDR3 is TGCGCCAGCAGCTTGAACTTGGAAGACAGGGTCGATCAGCCCCAGCATTTT.

Only a few counts were recorded for this clonotype. This sequence joins TRBV5-6 and TRBJ2-2, with D perhaps matching TRBD2 (5 bases). Germline CDR1 SGHDT, CDR2 YYEEEE. The CDR3 has 14 residues. Trimming shortened V by 0 bases and J by 3 bases, and 6 bases separated the two germline ends. The CDR3 loop is CASSLGEYTGELFF. CDR3 in DNA: TGTGCCAGCAGCTTGGGGGAGTACACCGGGGAGCTGTTTTTT.

Here the CDR3 DNA reads TGCGCCAGCAGCCTTGTAGCGGGGTCAGATACGCAGTATTTT. As protein: CASSLVAGSDTQYF. The V call is TRBV5-1, the J call TRBJ2-3; 8 bases fit TRBD2. Germline-derived CDR1 and CDR2 are SGHRS and YFSETQ. V lost 4 bases to trimming and J lost 4 bases; unmatched junction nucleotides: 5. The CDR3 covers 14 residues. The complete variable domain, with remaining parts taken from reference TRBV5-1 and TRBJ2-3, reads KAGVTQTPRYLIKTRGQQVTLSCSPISGHRSVSWYQQTPGQGLQFLFEYFSETQRNKGNFPGRFSGRQFSNSRSEMNVSTLELGDSALYLCASSLVAGSDTQYFGPGTRLTVL.

CDR3 loop: CASSYSAPTGELFF. CDR3 nucleotides: TGCGCCAGCAGCTACTCTGCACCAACCGGGGAGCTGTTTTTT. J is TRBJ2-2 and V is TRBV5-1; D is unclear. Trimming pared 3 bases from V and 5 bases from J, leaving 11 bases between. This CDR3 comprises 14 residues. Per germline, CDR1 SGHRS and CDR2 YFSETQ. Together with reference TRBV5-1 and TRBJ2-2, the CDR3 gives the full variable domain: KAGVTQTPRYLIKTRGQQVTLSCSPISGHRSVSWYQQTPGQGLQFLFEYFSETQRNKGNFPGRFSGRQFSNSRSEMNVSTLELGDSALYLCASSYSAPTGELFFGEGSRLTVL.

The rearrangement uses TRBV28 and TRBJ1-5; D is unresolved. V lost 2 bases, J lost 6 bases, and 8 bases lay in between. Germline CDR1 and CDR2: MDHEN and SYDVKM. CDR3 length: 13 residues. The CDR3 reads CASSLVRGQPQHF. The CDR3 nucleotides are TGTGCCAGCAGTTTAGTTCGAGGTCAGCCCCAGCATTTT.

This chain joins TRBV5-1 and TRBJ2-5; 7 bases align to TRBD1. The CDR3 spans 15 residues. V shed 1 base and J 2 bases; nucleotides not matched to a gene: 5. The V gene's germline CDR1 is SGHRS and CDR2 YFSETQ. The DNA of the CDR3 is TGCGCCAGCAGCTTGCAGGGGGTCAGGCAAGAGACCCAGTACTTC. As protein: CASSLQGVRQETQYF.

This clonotype was picked up a small number of times. The gene calls are TRBV20-1 and TRBJ2-1; D ambiguous. The V and J ends lost 5 bases and 6 bases respectively, with 23 bases between them. Germline CDR1 DFQATT, CDR2 SNEGSKA (reference sequence). The CDR3 has 16 amino acids. CDR3 in DNA: TGCAGTGCTGAGGAAGGTCAGTCTAGTGTTAGCAATGAGCAGTTCTTC. Translating gives CSAEEGQSSVSNEQFF.

There are a few counts of this clonotype. The V call is TRBV29-1, the J call TRBJ1-2, with D tentatively TRBD1 (5 bases). Between the trimmed V and J ends, which lost 5 bases and 7 bases, there was a span of 14 bases. This CDR3 has 12 amino acids. The germline gives CDR1 SQVTM, CDR2 ANQGSEA. In DNA form, the CDR3 reads TGCAGCGTTCCTCGGGGCGGGGGTGGCTACACCTTC. It is translated as CSVPRGGGGYTF.